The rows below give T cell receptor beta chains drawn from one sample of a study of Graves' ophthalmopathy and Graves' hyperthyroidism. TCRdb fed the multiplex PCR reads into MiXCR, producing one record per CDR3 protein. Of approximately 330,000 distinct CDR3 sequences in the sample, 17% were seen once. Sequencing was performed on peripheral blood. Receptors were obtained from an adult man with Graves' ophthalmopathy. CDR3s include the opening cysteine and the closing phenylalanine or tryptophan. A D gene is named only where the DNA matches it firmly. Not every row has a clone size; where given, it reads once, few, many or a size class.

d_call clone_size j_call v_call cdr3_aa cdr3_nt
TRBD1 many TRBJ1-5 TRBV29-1 CSVRTGFGQPQHF TGCAGCGTTAGGACAGGGTTCGGTCAGCCCCAGCATTTT
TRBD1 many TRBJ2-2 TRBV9 CASSVGTGGFTGELFF TGTGCCAGCAGCGTAGGAACAGGGGGCTTCACCGGGGAGCTGTTTTTT
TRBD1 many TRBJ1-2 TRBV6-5 CASSYGQGTSNYGYTF TGTGCCAGCAGTTACGGACAGGGGACTTCTAACTATGGCTACACCTTC
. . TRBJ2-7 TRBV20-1 CSAGLIYSEYF TGCAGTGCTGGGTTGATATACTCGGAGTACTTC
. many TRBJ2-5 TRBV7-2 CASSSGLQETQYF TGTGCCAGCAGCTCGGGATTACAAGAGACCCAGTACTTC
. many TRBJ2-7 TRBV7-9 CASSLVPGVGFSEQYF TGTGCCAGCAGCTTAGTTCCAGGGGTCGGCTTCTCCGAGCAGTACTTC
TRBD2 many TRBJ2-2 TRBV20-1 CSARATSGGELFF TGCAGTGCTAGGGCGACTAGCGGCGGGGAGCTGTTTTTT
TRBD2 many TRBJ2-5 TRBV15 CAASRASGTSDSQYF TGTGCCGCCAGCAGAGCGTCTGGGACTAGCGATTCCCAGTACTTC
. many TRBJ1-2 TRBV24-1 CATGEGPSGYTF TGTGCCACTGGCGAGGGTCCTAGTGGCTACACCTTC
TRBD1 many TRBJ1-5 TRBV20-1 CSVLTGEGGSNQPQHF TGCAGTGTCTTAACAGGGGAGGGTGGAAGCAATCAGCCCCAGCATTTT
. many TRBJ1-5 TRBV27 CASSLYSGPSNQPQHF TGTGCCAGCAGTTTATATTCCGGGCCAAGCAATCAGCCCCAGCATTTT
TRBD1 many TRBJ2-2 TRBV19 CASSIGRTGLNTGELFF TGTGCCAGTAGTATAGGACGGACAGGGCTGAACACCGGGGAGCTGTTTTTT
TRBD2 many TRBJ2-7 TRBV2 CAREGLAETSYEQYF TGTGCCAGAGAAGGACTAGCGGAGACATCCTACGAGCAGTACTTC
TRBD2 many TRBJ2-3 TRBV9 CASSKKAGPSTDTQYF TGTGCCAGCAGCAAAAAAGCGGGACCGAGCACAGATACGCAGTATTTT
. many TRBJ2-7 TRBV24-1 CATSEGRDEQYF TGTGCCACCAGTGAAGGCCGGGACGAGCAGTACTTC
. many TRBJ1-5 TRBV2 CASSQAGYSNQPQHF TGTGCCAGCAGTCAGGCAGGGTATAGCAATCAGCCCCAGCATTTT
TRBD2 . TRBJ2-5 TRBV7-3 CASSPLTGGAGETQYF TGTGCCAGCAGCCCCCTAACGGGAGGAGCGGGTGAGACCCAGTACTTC
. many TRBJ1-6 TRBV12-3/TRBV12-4 CASVAAYNSPLHF TGTGCCAGCGTCGCCGCCTATAATTCACCCCTCCACTTT
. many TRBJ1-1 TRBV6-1 CASKRNTEAFF TGTGCCAGCAAAAGGAACACTGAAGCTTTCTTT
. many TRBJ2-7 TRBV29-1 CSVGGTAASYEQYF TGCAGCGTTGGCGGGACAGCCGCCTCCTACGAGCAGTACTTC
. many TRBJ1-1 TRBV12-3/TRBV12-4 CASSLMGHNANTEAFF TGTGCCAGCAGTTTAATGGGACACAACGCCAACACTGAAGCTTTCTTT